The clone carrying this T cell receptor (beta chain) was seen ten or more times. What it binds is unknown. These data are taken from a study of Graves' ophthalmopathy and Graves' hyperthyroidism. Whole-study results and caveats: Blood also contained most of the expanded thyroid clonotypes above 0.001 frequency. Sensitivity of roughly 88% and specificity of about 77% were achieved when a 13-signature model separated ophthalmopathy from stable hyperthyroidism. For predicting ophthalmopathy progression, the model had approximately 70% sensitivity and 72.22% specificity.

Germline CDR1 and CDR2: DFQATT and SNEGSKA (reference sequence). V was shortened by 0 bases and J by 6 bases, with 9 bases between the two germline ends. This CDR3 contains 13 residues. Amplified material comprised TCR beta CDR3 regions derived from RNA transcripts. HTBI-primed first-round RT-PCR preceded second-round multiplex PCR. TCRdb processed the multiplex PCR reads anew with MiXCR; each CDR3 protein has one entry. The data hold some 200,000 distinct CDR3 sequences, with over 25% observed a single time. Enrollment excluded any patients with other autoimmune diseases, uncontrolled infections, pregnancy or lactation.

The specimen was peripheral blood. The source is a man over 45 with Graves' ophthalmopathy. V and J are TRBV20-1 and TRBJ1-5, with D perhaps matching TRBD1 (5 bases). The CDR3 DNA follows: TGCAGTGCTAGAGACGTGGGGGGTCAGCCCCAGCATTTT. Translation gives CSARDVGGQPQHF.